What follows is one T cell receptor beta chain and its context. Its antigen is undetermined. The CDR3 totals 15 residues. CDR1 MNHEY and CDR2 SVGAGI come from the germline V gene. Trimming removed 5 bases from V and 2 bases from J, with 16 bases in between. This table comes from immunoSEQ multiplex PCR, and its TCRdb copy is limited to in-frame clones, with some not included. The sample holds 350,000 to 450,000 clones, about 89% seen once. This record comes from a study of Ad26.COV2.S vaccination and SARS-CoV-2 variants. Background on the study: Donor allocation was to the COV1001 Ad26.COV2.S trial arm. The vaccine Ad26.COV2.S was put into the muscle once, or twice with 56 days between. Study outcomes and limitations: A substantial breadth of spike-specific CD8+ and CD4+ T cell responses after vaccination has been reported. Spike-specific TCR breadth was greater in vaccine than placebo recipients.

The sample's treatment: around 19 received Ad26.COV2.S at low or high dose, single or two shots; 5 received placebo; per-sample allocation not given. Sampling was performed 63 days after the first vaccine or placebo injection. The V call is TRBV6-5, the J call TRBJ2-7; perhaps TRBD1 as D (6 bases). The TCR originated in a person aged 18-60 years who received the Ad26.COV2.S COVID-19 vaccine or a placebo. The sample here was peripheral blood, taken in a trial of Ad26.COV2.S vaccine versus placebo. The CDR3: CASSTPRGPTYEQYF. CDR3 bases: TGTGCCAGCAGTACCCCCAGGGGTCCGACCTACGAGCAGTACTTC.